These T cell receptor beta chains were read from a single sample in a study of blood T cell repertoires in COVID-19. Assay used: immunoSEQ multiplex PCR; TCRdb lists only in-frame clones, some missing. Of more than 120,000 clones listed, approximately 88% are singletons. The material sequenced was peripheral blood. These receptors came from a human donor in a cohort sampled during active COVID-19. CDR3s include the opening cysteine and the closing phenylalanine or tryptophan.

v_gene	j_gene	CDR3aa
TRBV9	TRBJ2-7	CASSRDTATYEQYF
TRBV27	TRBJ2-2	CASSLRGLNTGELFF
TRBV3-1/TRBV3-2	TRBJ2-5	CASSQDFPPSETQYF
TRBV27	TRBJ1-3	CASSSGTGANTIYF
TRBV11-2	TRBJ1-2	CASSLGTGVRDGYTF
TRBV28	TRBJ1-1	CASSLSLGRGSTEAFF
TRBV5-4	TRBJ1-6	CASSLQSNSPLHF
TRBV6-1	TRBJ2-5	CASSDWGGAIQETQYF
TRBV9	TRBJ1-3	CASSETGGGSAGNTIYF
TRBV29-1	TRBJ2-5	CSVEAGIETQYF
TRBV5-6	TRBJ1-6	CASSFGRGLDLYSPLHF
TRBV11-2	TRBJ1-2	CASSLGTEANYGYTF
TRBV15	TRBJ1-5	CATSGATGFGQPQHF
TRBV27	TRBJ2-7	CASSPPQGQKRYEQYF
TRBV7-3	TRBJ1-1	CASSPGSGTEAFF
TRBV18	TRBJ1-1	CASSPPSQGREAFF
TRBV7-2	TRBJ1-5	CASSVQGRNQPQHF
TRBV6-2/TRBV6-3	TRBJ1-5	CASSYSYTTGNQPQHF
TRBV29-1	TRBJ2-7	CSVLGVGGYEQYF
TRBV11-2	TRBJ1-1	CASSHLVGDRARKAFF
TRBV13	TRBJ1-3	CASSTTDEGSGNTIYF
TRBV3-1/TRBV3-2	TRBJ2-1	CASSVTPGLLNEQFF
TRBV30	TRBJ2-1	CAWSVESGGEQFF
TRBV5-1	TRBJ1-2	CASSFSVRPGQGVDGYTF
TRBV5-4	TRBJ2-3	CASSPDREKTDTQYF
TRBV7-2	TRBJ1-2	CASSPGTGRRGYTF
TRBV19	TRBJ1-1	CASSISPRTGEAFF
TRBV6-6	TRBJ2-2	CASRQADLTGELFF
TRBV12-3/TRBV12-4	TRBJ1-2	CASSLGSYYGYTF
TRBV15	TRBJ2-1	CATSTMGQGNIF
TRBV5-6	TRBJ1-6	CASSAGDRALSPLHF
TRBV19	TRBJ1-5	CASSILRGPWQPQHF
TRBV5-4	TRBJ2-5	CASQGGRQETQYF
TRBV2	TRBJ1-1	CASTSAGDAWGTEAFF
TRBV15	TRBJ1-2	CATSRDLRHSLSRGYTF